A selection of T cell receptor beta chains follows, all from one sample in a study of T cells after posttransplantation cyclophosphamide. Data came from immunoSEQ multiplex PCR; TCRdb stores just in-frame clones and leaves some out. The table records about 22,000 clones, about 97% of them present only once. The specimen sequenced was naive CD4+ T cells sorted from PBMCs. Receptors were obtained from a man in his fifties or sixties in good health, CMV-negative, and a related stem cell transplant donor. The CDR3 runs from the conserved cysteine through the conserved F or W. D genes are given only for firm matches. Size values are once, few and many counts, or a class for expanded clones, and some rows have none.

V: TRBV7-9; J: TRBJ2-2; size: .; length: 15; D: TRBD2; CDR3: CATTTELADTGELFF; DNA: TGTGCCACCACGACTGAACTAGCGGACACCGGGGAGCTGTTTTTT
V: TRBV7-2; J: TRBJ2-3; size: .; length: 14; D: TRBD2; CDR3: CASSLAGGADTQYF; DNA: TGTGCCAGCAGCTTAGCGGGGGGGGCAGATACGCAGTATTTT
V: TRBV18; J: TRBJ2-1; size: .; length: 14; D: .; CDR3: CASSPPILPGEQFF; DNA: TGTGCCAGCTCACCTCCCATCCTCCCGGGTGAGCAGTTCTTC
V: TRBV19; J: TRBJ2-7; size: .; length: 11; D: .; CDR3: CASSVQGEQYF; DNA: TGTGCCAGTAGTGTGCAGGGCGAGCAGTACTTC
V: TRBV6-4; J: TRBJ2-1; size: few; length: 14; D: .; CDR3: CASSGGDSYNEQFF; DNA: TGTGCCAGCAGTGGGGGGGACTCCTACAATGAGCAGTTCTTC
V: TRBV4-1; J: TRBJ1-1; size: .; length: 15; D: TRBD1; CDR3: CASSRGQGPSTEAFF; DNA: TGCGCCAGCAGCCGCGGACAGGGCCCGAGCACTGAAGCTTTCTTT
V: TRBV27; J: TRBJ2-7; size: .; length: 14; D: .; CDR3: CASSLGQGGYEQYF; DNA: TGTGCCAGCAGTTTGGGCCAGGGAGGATACGAGCAGTACTTC
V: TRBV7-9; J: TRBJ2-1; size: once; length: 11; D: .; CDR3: CASSPSYEQFF; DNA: TGTGCCAGCAGCCCGAGCTATGAGCAGTTCTTC
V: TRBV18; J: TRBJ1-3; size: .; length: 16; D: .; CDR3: CASSPRAGLSGNTIYF; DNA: TGTGCCAGCTCACCACGGGCAGGGCTCTCTGGAAACACCATATATTTT
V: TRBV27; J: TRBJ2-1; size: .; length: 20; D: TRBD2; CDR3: CASTQYLRTSGSGTYNEQFF; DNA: TGTGCCAGCACTCAATACTTAAGGACTAGCGGGAGCGGTACCTACAATGAGCAGTTCTTC
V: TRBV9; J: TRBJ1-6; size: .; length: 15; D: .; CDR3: CASSVESSYNSPLHF; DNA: TGTGCCAGCAGCGTAGAGAGCTCCTATAATTCACCCCTCCACTTT
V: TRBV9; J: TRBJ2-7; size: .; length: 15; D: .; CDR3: CASSRHITETYEQYF; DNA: TGTGCCAGCAGCCGACACATTACAGAGACCTACGAGCAGTACTTC
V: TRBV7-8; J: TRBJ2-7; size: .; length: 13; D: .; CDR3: CASSSGKIYEQYF; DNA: TGTGCCAGCAGTTCCGGGAAAATCTACGAGCAGTACTTC
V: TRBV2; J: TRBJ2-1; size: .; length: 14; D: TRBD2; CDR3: CAGGGREGPWKQFF; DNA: TGTGCCGGCGGTGGGCGGGAGGGCCCCTGGAAGCAGTTCTTC
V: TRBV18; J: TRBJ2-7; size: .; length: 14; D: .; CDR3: CASSPRQLSYEQYF; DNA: TGTGCCAGCTCACCACGGCAGTTATCCTACGAGCAGTACTTC
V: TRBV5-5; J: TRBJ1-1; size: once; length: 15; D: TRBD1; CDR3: CASSLWTGVDTEAFF; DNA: TGTGCCAGCAGCTTATGGACAGGGGTGGACACTGAAGCTTTCTTT
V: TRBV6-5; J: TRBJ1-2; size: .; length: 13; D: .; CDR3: CASTRRTDYGYTF; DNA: TGTGCCAGCACCCGGAGGACAGACTATGGCTACACCTTC
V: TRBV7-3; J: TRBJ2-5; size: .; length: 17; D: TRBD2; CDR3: CASSSSGTSTSGETQYF; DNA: TGTGCCAGCAGCTCCTCCGGGACTAGCACCTCCGGAGAGACCCAGTACTTC
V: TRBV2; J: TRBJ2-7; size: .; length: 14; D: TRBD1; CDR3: CASSEAIQGDEQYF; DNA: TGTGCCAGCAGTGAAGCGATACAGGGGGACGAGCAGTACTTC
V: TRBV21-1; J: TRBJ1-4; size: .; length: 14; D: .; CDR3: CASSNQGANERLFF; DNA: TGTGCCAGCAGCAACCAGGGGGCTAATGAAAGACTGTTTTTT
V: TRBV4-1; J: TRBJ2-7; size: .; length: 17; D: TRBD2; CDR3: CASSHPWTSGRAHEQYF; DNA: TGCGCCAGCAGCCATCCTTGGACTAGCGGGAGGGCCCACGAGCAGTACTTC
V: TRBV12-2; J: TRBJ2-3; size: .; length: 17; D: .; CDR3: CASRLAPSCRSTDTQYF; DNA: TGTGCAAGTCGCTTAGCCCCGTCCTGCAGGAGCACAGATACGCAGTATTTT
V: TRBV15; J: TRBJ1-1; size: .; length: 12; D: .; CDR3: CATSRRDTEAFF; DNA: TGTGCCACCAGCAGGCGGGACACTGAAGCTTTCTTT
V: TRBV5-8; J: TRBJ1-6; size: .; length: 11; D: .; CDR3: CASSLVSPLHF; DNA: TGTGCCAGCAGCTTGGTATCACCCCTCCACTTT
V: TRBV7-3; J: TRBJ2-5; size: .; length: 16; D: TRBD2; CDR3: CASSLGRLAPQETQYF; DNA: TGTGCCAGCAGCTTAGGGCGACTAGCGCCTCAAGAGACCCAGTACTTC
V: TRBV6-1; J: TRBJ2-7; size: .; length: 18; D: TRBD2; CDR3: CASSDRGTSGPRHYEQYF; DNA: TGTGCCAGCAGTGATCGGGGGACTAGCGGGCCGCGTCACTACGAGCAGTACTTC
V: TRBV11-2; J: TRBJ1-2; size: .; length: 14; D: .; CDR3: CASSPGVVNYGYTF; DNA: TGTGCCAGCAGCCCAGGGGTTGTTAACTATGGCTACACCTTC
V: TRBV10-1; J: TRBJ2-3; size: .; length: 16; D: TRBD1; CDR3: CASSEQGTDSTDTQYF; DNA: TGCGCCAGCAGTGAGCAGGGGACAGATAGCACAGATACGCAGTATTTT
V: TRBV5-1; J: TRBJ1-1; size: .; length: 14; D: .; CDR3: CASSLDRADTEAFF; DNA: TGCGCCAGCAGCTTGGACAGGGCTGACACTGAAGCTTTCTTT
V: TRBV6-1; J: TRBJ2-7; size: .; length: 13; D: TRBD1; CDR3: CASRDRGKYEQYF; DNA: TGTGCCAGCAGAGACAGGGGGAAATACGAGCAGTACTTC
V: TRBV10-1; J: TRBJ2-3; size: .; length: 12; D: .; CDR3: CASSPSTDTQYF; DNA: TGCGCCAGCAGTCCTAGCACAGATACGCAGTATTTT
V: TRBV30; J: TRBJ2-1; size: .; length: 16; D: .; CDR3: CAWTPQRGSARGEQFF; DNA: TGTGCCTGGACTCCTCAACGGGGATCCGCTCGAGGTGAGCAGTTCTTC
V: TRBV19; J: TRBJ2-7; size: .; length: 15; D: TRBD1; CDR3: CASSEGTGKGYEQYF; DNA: TGTGCCAGTAGTGAAGGGACAGGGAAAGGCTACGAGCAGTACTTC
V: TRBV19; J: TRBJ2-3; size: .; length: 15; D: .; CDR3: CASQQTTSITDTQYF; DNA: TGTGCCAGCCAGCAGACTACTAGTATCACCGATACGCAGTATTTT
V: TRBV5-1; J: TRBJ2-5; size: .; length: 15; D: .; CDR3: CASSGRADPQETQYF; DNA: TGCGCCAGCAGCGGGCGGGCGGACCCGCAAGAGACCCAGTACTTC
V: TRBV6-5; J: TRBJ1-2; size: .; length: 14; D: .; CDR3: CASRPTTESYGYTF; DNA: TGTGCCAGCAGACCCACAACAGAGTCTTATGGCTACACCTTC
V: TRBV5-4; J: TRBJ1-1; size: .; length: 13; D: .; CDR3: CASSLDRNTEAFF; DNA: TGTGCCAGCAGCCTAGACCGAAACACTGAAGCTTTCTTT
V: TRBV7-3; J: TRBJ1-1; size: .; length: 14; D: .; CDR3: CASSPGTTNTEAFF; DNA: TGTGCCAGCAGCCCCGGGACAACGAACACTGAAGCTTTCTTT
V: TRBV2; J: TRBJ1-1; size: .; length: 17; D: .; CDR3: CASSEDLRRGLKGEAFF; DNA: TGTGCCAGCAGTGAAGATCTAAGGAGGGGCCTAAAGGGAGAAGCTTTCTTT
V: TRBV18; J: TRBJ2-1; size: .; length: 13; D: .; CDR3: CASSNDRYNEQFF; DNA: TGTGCCAGCTCAAACGACAGATACAATGAGCAGTTCTTC
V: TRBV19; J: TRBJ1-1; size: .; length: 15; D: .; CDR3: CASSQGPIRNTEAFF; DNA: TGTGCCAGTAGCCAGGGCCCCATTAGGAACACTGAAGCTTTCTTT
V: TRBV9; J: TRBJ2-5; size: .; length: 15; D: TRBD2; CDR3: CASSSGTSGQETQYF; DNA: TGTGCCAGCAGCTCCGGGACTAGCGGCCAAGAGACCCAGTACTTC
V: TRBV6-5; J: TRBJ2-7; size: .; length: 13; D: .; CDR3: CASTRDLSYEQYF; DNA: TGTGCCAGCACCCGGGATCTGTCCTACGAGCAGTACTTC
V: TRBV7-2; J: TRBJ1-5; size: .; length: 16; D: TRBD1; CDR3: CASSSRTGQVYQPQHF; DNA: TGTGCCAGCAGCTCGAGGACGGGACAGGTCTATCAGCCCCAGCATTTT
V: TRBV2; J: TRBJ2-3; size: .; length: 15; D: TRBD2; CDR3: CASRPGLAIMDTQYF; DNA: TGTGCCAGCAGACCAGGACTAGCTATCATGGATACGCAGTATTTT
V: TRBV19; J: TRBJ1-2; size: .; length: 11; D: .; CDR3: CASSRPGGYTF; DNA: TGTGCCAGTAGTCGCCCTGGCGGCTACACCTTC
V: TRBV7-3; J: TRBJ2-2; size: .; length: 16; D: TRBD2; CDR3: CASSRGGAGGGGELFF; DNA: TGTGCCAGCAGCCGCGGGGGAGCGGGAGGAGGCGGGGAGCTGTTTTTT
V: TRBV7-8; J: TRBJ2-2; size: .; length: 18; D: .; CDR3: CASSPSVQGWSNTGELFF; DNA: TGTGCCAGCAGCCCCAGTGTTCAGGGGTGGTCGAACACCGGGGAGCTGTTTTTT
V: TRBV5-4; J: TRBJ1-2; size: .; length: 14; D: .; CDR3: CASSAITGFNGYTF; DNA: TGTGCCAGCAGCGCAATAACAGGGTTCAATGGCTACACCTTC
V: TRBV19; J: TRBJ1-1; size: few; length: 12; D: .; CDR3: CASSRRGAEAFF; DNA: TGTGCCAGTAGTCGCAGGGGCGCTGAAGCTTTCTTT
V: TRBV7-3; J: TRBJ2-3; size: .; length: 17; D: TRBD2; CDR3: CASSSSGTSGSQDTQYF; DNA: TGTGCCAGCAGCTCCTCCGGGACTAGCGGGAGTCAGGATACGCAGTATTTT
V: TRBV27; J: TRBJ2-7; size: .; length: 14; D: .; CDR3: CASRQTLTHYEQYF; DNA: TGTGCCAGCCGACAGACACTGACTCACTACGAGCAGTACTTC
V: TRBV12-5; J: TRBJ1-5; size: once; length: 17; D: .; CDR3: CASGSTRGRGSNQPQHF; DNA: TGTGCTAGTGGTTCAACTAGGGGGAGGGGTAGCAATCAGCCCCAGCATTTT
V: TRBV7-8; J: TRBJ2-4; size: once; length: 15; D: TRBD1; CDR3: CASSEDRGRRNIQYF; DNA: TGTGCCAGCAGCGAAGACAGGGGGCGTAGAAACATTCAGTACTTC
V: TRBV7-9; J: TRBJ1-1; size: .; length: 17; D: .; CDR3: CASSLTWDSPLNTEAFF; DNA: TGTGCCAGCAGCCTTACATGGGACTCACCCTTGAACACTGAAGCTTTCTTT
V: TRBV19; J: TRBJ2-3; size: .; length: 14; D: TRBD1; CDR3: CASMEGQGADTQYF; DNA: TGTGCCAGTATGGAAGGACAGGGCGCAGATACGCAGTATTTT
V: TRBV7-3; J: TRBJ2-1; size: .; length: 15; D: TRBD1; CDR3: CASSLGQGWDNEQFF; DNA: TGTGCCAGCAGCTTAGGACAGGGTTGGGACAATGAGCAGTTCTTC
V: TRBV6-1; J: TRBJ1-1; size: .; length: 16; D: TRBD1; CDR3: CASSEVGQGLNTEAFF; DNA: TGTGCCAGCAGTGAAGTGGGACAGGGTCTGAACACTGAAGCTTTCTTT